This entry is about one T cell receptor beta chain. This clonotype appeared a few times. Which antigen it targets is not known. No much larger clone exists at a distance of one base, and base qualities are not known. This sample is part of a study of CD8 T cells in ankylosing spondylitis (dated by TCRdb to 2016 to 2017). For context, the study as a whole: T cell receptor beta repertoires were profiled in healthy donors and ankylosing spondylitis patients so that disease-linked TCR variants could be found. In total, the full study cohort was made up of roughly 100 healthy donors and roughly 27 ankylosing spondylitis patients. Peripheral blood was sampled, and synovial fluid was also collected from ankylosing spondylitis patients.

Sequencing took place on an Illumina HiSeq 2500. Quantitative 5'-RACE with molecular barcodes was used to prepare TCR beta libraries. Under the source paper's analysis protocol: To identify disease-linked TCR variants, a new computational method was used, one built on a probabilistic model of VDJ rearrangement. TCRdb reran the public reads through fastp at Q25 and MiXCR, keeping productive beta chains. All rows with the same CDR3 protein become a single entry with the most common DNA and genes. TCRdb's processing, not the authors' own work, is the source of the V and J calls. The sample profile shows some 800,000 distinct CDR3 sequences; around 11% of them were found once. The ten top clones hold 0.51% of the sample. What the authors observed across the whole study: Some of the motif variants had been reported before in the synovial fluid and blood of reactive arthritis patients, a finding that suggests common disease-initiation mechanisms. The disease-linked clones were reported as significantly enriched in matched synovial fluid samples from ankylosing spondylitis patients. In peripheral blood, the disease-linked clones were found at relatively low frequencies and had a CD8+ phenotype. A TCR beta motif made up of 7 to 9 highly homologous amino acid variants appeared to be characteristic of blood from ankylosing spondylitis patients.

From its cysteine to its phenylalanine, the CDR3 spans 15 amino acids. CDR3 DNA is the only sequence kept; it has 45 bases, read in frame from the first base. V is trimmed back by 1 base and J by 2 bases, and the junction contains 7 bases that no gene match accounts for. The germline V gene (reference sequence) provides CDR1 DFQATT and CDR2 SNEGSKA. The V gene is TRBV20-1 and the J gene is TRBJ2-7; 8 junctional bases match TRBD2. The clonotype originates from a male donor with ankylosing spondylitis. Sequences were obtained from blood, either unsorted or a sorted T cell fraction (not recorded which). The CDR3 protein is CSARGWASGPYEQYF. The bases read TGCAGTGCTAGAGGATGGGCTAGCGGGCCCTACGAGCAGTACTTC.